The 5 T cell receptor beta chains reported below all come from one sample, sequenced in a study of blood T cell repertoires in COVID-19. Libraries were prepared by immunoSEQ multiplex PCR; TCRdb keeps only in-frame clonotypes and omits some of them. Here the sample spans 150,000 to 200,000 clones, approximately 83% being singletons. Input material: peripheral blood. Receptors were obtained from a man between 45 and 60 years old with active or convalescent COVID-19.

The V gene is TRBV18, the J gene TRBJ2-1; 7 bases are shared with TRBD1. With V trimmed by 3 bases and J by 7 bases, 3 bases remained unmatched. Germline V gene lookup returns CDR1 KGHSH and CDR2 LQKENI. This CDR3 spans 13 amino acids. CDR3 in DNA: TGTGCCAGCTCACCGGACAGGTCAAATGAGCAGTTCTTC. The encoded protein is CASSPDRSNEQFF. The full variable domain, its missing parts supplied by reference TRBV18 and TRBJ2-1, is NAGVMQNPRHLVRRRGQEARLRCSPMKGHSHVYWYRQLPEEGLKFMVYLQKENIIDESGMPKERFSAEFPKEGPSILRIQQVVRGDSAAYFCASSPDRSNEQFFGPGTRLTVL.

The chain uses TRBV15 and TRBJ2-5, with D hard to call. The CDR3 has 14 residues. CDR1 and CDR2 (germline): LNHNV, YYDKDF (reference sequence). The ends were cut back, 0 bases at V and 2 bases at J, with 7 bases in the middle. CDR3 protein: CATSRDIGQETQYF. The CDR3 DNA sequence: TGTGCCACCAGCAGAGATATCGGGCAAGAGACCCAGTACTTC.

The table lists this clone with a few counts. The V gene is TRBV10-1, the J gene TRBJ1-1; 7 bases are a match to TRBD1. The CDR3 extends over 12 amino acids. V gave up 0 bases and J gave up 10 bases; unmatched junction bases: 2. CDR1 is WNHNN and CDR2 is SYGVQD in the germline V gene (reference sequence). The CDR3 nucleotides are TGCGCCAGCAGTGAGTCATACAGGGGAGCTTTCTTT. It codes for CASSESYRGAFF.

The chain couples TRBV3-1 (or the pseudogene TRBV3-2) to TRBJ1-2; maybe TRBD1 (5 bases). CDR1 is LGHDT and CDR2 is YNNKEL in the germline V gene (reference sequence). Between the trimmed V and J ends, which lost 1 base and 4 bases, there was a span of 13 bases. The CDR3 length is 15 residues. CDR3 bases: TGTGCCAGCAGCCAAGGAAGGGGCGTGGGCTATGGCTACACCTTC. This codes for CASSQGRGVGYGYTF.

The gene calls are TRBV15 and TRBJ1-5; D perhaps matches TRBD1 (6 bases). Looked up from germline, CDR1 is LNHNV and CDR2 is YYDKDF (reference sequence). CDR3 length equals 15 residues. V gave up 4 bases and J gave up 7 bases, with 17 bases separating them. The CDR3 sequence is CATSTGQGLRQPQHF. The CDR3 DNA follows: TGTGCCACCAGCACAGGCCAGGGGTTACGGCAGCCCCAGCATTTT. Filled out from reference TRBV15 and TRBJ1-5, the complete variable domain reads DAMVIQNPRYQVTQFGKPVTLSCSQTLNHNVMYWYQQKSSQAPKLLFHYYDKDFNNEADTPDNFQSRRPNTSFCFLDIRSPGLGDTAMYLCATSTGQGLRQPQHFGDGTRLSIL.